Listed below are T cell receptor beta chains from one sample, sequenced in a study of shared clonotypes between healthy human individuals. Using immunoSEQ multiplex PCR, the repertoire was profiled, and TCRdb retains in-frame clones only, with some absent. The top ten hold approximately 1.7% of the sample, which has roughly 2.1 million clones, about 93% seen once. Sequencing was done on a sample of naive CD8+ T cells from PBMCs. The receptors shown here come from a man aged 18-30 years in good health. Some clones in this sample may be carry-over from other donors' samples. The CDR3 runs from the conserved cysteine through the conserved F or W. Each record gives: D gene, V gene, J gene, CDR3 protein, CDR3 DNA. The D gene is left open where the match is weak.

D gene: -; V gene: TRBV16; J gene: TRBJ2-7; CDR3 protein: CASSHPRQYEQYF; CDR3 DNA: TGTGCCAGCAGCCACCCCAGACAGTACGAGCAGTACTTC
D gene: -; V gene: TRBV6-5; J gene: TRBJ1-4; CDR3 protein: CASSYYARLGDEKLFF; CDR3 DNA: TGTGCCAGCAGTTACTACGCAAGGTTGGGGGATGAAAAACTGTTTTTT
D gene: TRBD1; V gene: TRBV27; J gene: TRBJ1-1; CDR3 protein: CASNTGGSAEAFF; CDR3 DNA: TGTGCCAGCAATACAGGGGGCTCCGCTGAAGCTTTCTTT
D gene: -; V gene: TRBV13; J gene: TRBJ2-7; CDR3 protein: CASSSRVHSYEQYF; CDR3 DNA: TGTGCCAGCAGCTCCCGGGTCCACTCCTACGAGCAGTACTTC
D gene: TRBD1; V gene: TRBV19; J gene: TRBJ1-1; CDR3 protein: CASKILQGSTEAFF; CDR3 DNA: TGTGCCAGTAAGATCCTACAGGGGAGCACTGAAGCTTTCTTT
D gene: TRBD2; V gene: TRBV27; J gene: TRBJ2-7; CDR3 protein: CASSLGGRYEQYF; CDR3 DNA: TGTGCCAGCAGTTTGGGCGGGAGGTACGAGCAGTACTTC
D gene: -; V gene: TRBV13; J gene: TRBJ1-2; CDR3 protein: CASSPRGGVFGYTF; CDR3 DNA: TGTGCCAGCAGCCCCCGGGGGGGGGTATTTGGCTACACCTTC
D gene: -; V gene: TRBV21-1; J gene: TRBJ2-3; CDR3 protein: CASSKADRNTDTQYF; CDR3 DNA: TGTGCCAGCAGCAAAGCGGACAGAAACACAGATACGCAGTATTTT
D gene: -; V gene: TRBV14; J gene: TRBJ1-5; CDR3 protein: CASSQAGGGQPQHF; CDR3 DNA: TGTGCCAGCAGCCAAGCGGGGGGCGGTCAGCCCCAGCATTTT
D gene: TRBD1; V gene: TRBV7-9; J gene: TRBJ2-7; CDR3 protein: CASRTGGSYEQYF; CDR3 DNA: TGTGCCAGCAGGACAGGGGGCTCCTACGAGCAGTACTTC
D gene: -; V gene: TRBV9; J gene: TRBJ1-4; CDR3 protein: CASSVNSNEKLFF; CDR3 DNA: TGTGCCAGCAGCGTCAACTCTAATGAAAAACTGTTTTTT
D gene: -; V gene: TRBV19; J gene: TRBJ1-5; CDR3 protein: CASKIRDSNQPQHF; CDR3 DNA: TGTGCCAGCAAGATACGGGATAGCAATCAGCCCCAGCATTTT
D gene: TRBD1; V gene: TRBV9; J gene: TRBJ1-4; CDR3 protein: CASSATGTGDEKLFF; CDR3 DNA: TGTGCCAGCAGCGCGACCGGGACAGGGGATGAAAAACTGTTTTTT
D gene: TRBD2; V gene: TRBV27; J gene: TRBJ2-2; CDR3 protein: CASSLLGLVARSGELFF; CDR3 DNA: TGTGCCAGCAGTTTATTGGGACTAGTGGCCAGGTCCGGGGAGCTGTTTTTT
D gene: TRBD2; V gene: TRBV6-5; J gene: TRBJ2-5; CDR3 protein: CASSYSLAGEGETQYF; CDR3 DNA: TGTGCCAGCAGTTACTCGTTAGCGGGAGAAGGGGAGACCCAGTACTTC
D gene: TRBD1; V gene: TRBV10-3; J gene: TRBJ2-7; CDR3 protein: CATWTGFNEQYF; CDR3 DNA: TGTGCCACATGGACAGGGTTCAACGAGCAGTACTTC
D gene: -; V gene: TRBV13; J gene: TRBJ2-7; CDR3 protein: CASSLNPSYEQYF; CDR3 DNA: TGTGCCAGCAGCTTAAACCCCTCCTACGAGCAGTACTTC
D gene: -; V gene: TRBV5-5; J gene: TRBJ2-7; CDR3 protein: CASSPRASDSYEQYF; CDR3 DNA: TGTGCCAGCAGCCCTCGGGCTAGCGACTCCTACGAGCAGTACTTC
D gene: -; V gene: TRBV27; J gene: TRBJ2-2; CDR3 protein: CASSVRGSNTGELFF; CDR3 DNA: TGTGCCAGCAGTGTAAGGGGGTCCAACACCGGGGAGCTGTTTTTT
D gene: TRBD1; V gene: TRBV19; J gene: TRBJ2-2; CDR3 protein: CASTLYPGTVNTGELFF; CDR3 DNA: TGTGCCAGTACCCTTTACCCCGGGACAGTTAACACCGGGGAGCTGTTTTTT
D gene: -; V gene: TRBV19; J gene: TRBJ1-5; CDR3 protein: CASSGQDESNQPQHF; CDR3 DNA: TGTGCCAGTAGTGGGCAGGACGAGAGCAATCAGCCCCAGCATTTT
D gene: TRBD1; V gene: TRBV6-1; J gene: TRBJ1-1; CDR3 protein: CASRGTGGLNTEAFF; CDR3 DNA: TGTGCCAGCAGAGGGACAGGGGGGCTGAACACTGAAGCTTTCTTT